One sample yielded the 16 T cell receptor beta chains listed below, sequenced in a study of beta chain features in type 1 diabetes. Expressed TCRB transcripts were sequenced, since all the RNA that had been isolated was reverse transcribed. Data came from immunoSEQ multiplex PCR; TCRdb stores just in-frame clones and leaves some out. The sample lists over 120,000 clones, less than 15% occurring once. Notes on the study in general: For Type 1 diabetes patients, all four CD4+ subsets carried TCRB CDR3s that were moderately but significantly shorter.

Their antigen targets remain unknown. The material sequenced was central memory CD4+ T cells from blood. These receptors originate from a man aged 18 to 29 with type 1 diabetes.

The chain recombines TRBV30 with TRBJ1-4; possibly TRBD1 for D (5 bases). The CDR3 covers 17 residues. Trimming took off 1 base at V and 3 bases at J, with 18 bases between the two ends. CDR1 is GTSNPN and CDR2 is SVGIG in the germline V gene (reference sequence). CDR3 loop: CAWSDPTRGTPNEKLFF. As DNA, the CDR3 is TGTGCCTGGAGTGACCCCACACGGGGGACGCCTAATGAAAAACTGTTTTTT.

This chain links TRBV6-5 with TRBJ1-1; D remains unclear. The V gene's germline CDR1 is MNHEY and CDR2 SVGAGI. V was shortened by 3 bases and J by 0 bases, with 14 bases between the two germline ends. The CDR3 has 16 residues. This CDR3 is CASSYRLAGMNTEAFF. The CDR3, as DNA: TGTGCCAGCAGTTATCGTTTGGCGGGAATGAACACTGAAGCTTTCTTT.

This chain links TRBV9 with TRBJ1-4; D not resolved. CDR3 length: 14 residues. Germline CDR1 reads SGDLS; CDR2 reads YYNGEE. The V and J ends lost 4 bases and 0 bases respectively, with 7 bases between them. CDR3 sequence: CASSLVATNEKLFF. CDR3 coding DNA: TGTGCCAGCAGCCTCGTGGCAACTAATGAAAAACTGTTTTTT.

This clone has just a few counts. The junction departs from the called germline gene at one end, perhaps through a read error. The genes are TRBV7-3 and TRBJ1-1, with a possible D match to TRBD1 (6 bases). Germline CDR1 and CDR2: SGHTA and FQGTGA. The length of the CDR3 is 15 residues. The CDR3 sequence is CASSLGGGMNTEWDF. DNA of the CDR3: TGTGCCAGCAGCTTAGGGGGCGGAATGAACACTGAGTGGGACTTT. The full variable domain, rest sourced from reference TRBV7-3 and TRBJ1-1, is GAGVSQTPSNKVTEKGKYVELRCDPISGHTALYWYRQSLGQGPEFLIYFQGTGAADDSGLPNDRFFAVRPEGSVSTLKIQRTERGDSAVYLCASSLGGGMNTEWDFGQGTRLTVV.

This clone was counted only a few times. The rearrangement uses TRBV2 and TRBJ2-3, with D possibly being TRBD1 (7 bases). V was shortened by 6 bases and J by 0 bases, with 13 bases between the two germline ends. Germline V CDR1 and CDR2: SNHLY, FYNNEI. The CDR3 loop spans 15 amino acids. The CDR3, as DNA: TGTGCCAGCAGGGAGGGACAGCCCAGCACAGATACGCAGTATTTT. It encodes CASREGQPSTDTQYF.

This clone turned up a few times. The rearrangement links TRBV30 to TRBJ1-5, with D maybe TRBD1 (5 bases). V was clipped by 0 bases and J by 11 bases, with 14 bases between them. The CDR3 has 13 amino acids. The germline V gene encodes CDR1 GTSNPN and CDR2 SVGIG (reference sequence). The CDR3 DNA sequence: TGTGCCTGGAGTGTAGAAGGGGCCCGGGCCCAGCATTTT. It codes for CAWSVEGARAQHF.

This clone was counted a few times. The rearrangement joins TRBV6-5 to TRBJ2-7; tentative D call: TRBD2 (6 bases). Trimming removed 2 bases from V and 2 bases from J, with 16 bases in between. CDR3 length equals 16 residues. Germline V gene data show CDR1 as MNHEY and CDR2 as SVGAGI. The CDR3 sequence is CASSYNWAGTAYEQYF. DNA for the CDR3: TGTGCCAGCAGTTACAATTGGGCAGGGACTGCCTACGAGCAGTACTTC.

The sample holds a few counts of this clone. The genes are TRBV6-5 and TRBJ2-5; possible D gene TRBD2, 5 bases. Trimming took 2 bases from V and 5 from J, leaving 18 bases between them. Germline lookup yields CDR1 MNHEY and CDR2 SVGAGI. This CDR3 comprises 16 residues. The CDR3 DNA reads as TGTGCCAGCAGTTACGGGCAACGAGCGGTAGGCGAGACCCAGTACTTC. Its protein is CASSYGQRAVGETQYF.

This clone was seen a few times. In DNA form, the CDR3 reads TGTGCCAGTAGTAATCTCCGGACAGGGCGGAACACCGGGGAGCTGTTTTTT. It codes for CASSNLRTGRNTGELFF. This chain links TRBV19 with TRBJ2-2; 8 nucleotides line up with TRBD1. Germline V gene sequence: CDR1 LNHDA, CDR2 SQIVND (reference sequence). The CDR3 has 17 amino acids. The V gene end was trimmed by 4 bases and the J gene end by 1 base; junction bases not matched to a gene: 8.

The V and J genes are TRBV4-1 and TRBJ1-5; unclear D gene. The length of the CDR3 is 13 residues. The germline CDR1 and CDR2 sequences are MGHRA and YSYEKL. V was cut by 0 bases and J by 5 bases, with 5 bases left in between. DNA of the CDR3: TGCGCCAGCAGCCAAGAAGACCATCAGCCCCAGCATTTT. The encoded protein is CASSQEDHQPQHF.

The rearrangement uses TRBV7-8 and TRBJ2-7; D is unresolved. The V gene lost 1 base and the J gene lost 0 bases, with 4 bases spanning the gap. The germline V gene encodes CDR1 SGHVS and CDR2 FQNEAQ. The CDR3 loop spans 13 amino acids. CDR3 in amino acids: CASSLENSYEQYF. The CDR3 DNA is TGTGCCAGCAGCTTAGAGAACTCCTACGAGCAGTACTTC.

The sample holds a few counts of this clone. This sequence joins TRBV4-1 and TRBJ1-4; D is uncertain. This CDR3 has 11 amino acids. The V end was cut by 4 bases, the J end by 5 bases, with 2 bases between. Germline V gene data show CDR1 as MGHRA and CDR2 as YSYEKL. Here the CDR3 reads CASSRNEKLFF. The CDR3 DNA reads as TGCGCCAGCAGCCGGAATGAAAAACTGTTTTTT.

This chain links TRBV6-5 with TRBJ2-3, with D perhaps matching TRBD2 (5 bases). Germline-derived CDR1 and CDR2 are MNHEY and SVGAGI. CDR3 length equals 12 residues. V was clipped by 5 bases and J by 3 bases, with 6 bases between them. CDR3 in amino acids: CASSGGTDTQYF. The DNA of the CDR3 is TGTGCCAGCAGTGGAGGAACAGATACGCAGTATTTT.

This chain links TRBV6-6 with TRBJ1-1, with D possibly matching TRBD1 (5 bases). Germline V gene sequence: CDR1 MNHNY, CDR2 SVGAGI (reference sequence). The CDR3 sequence is 14 residues long. The V gene lost 2 bases and the J gene lost 3 bases, with 10 bases spanning the gap. The CDR3 DNA sequence: TGTGCCAGCAGTTACAGGGGTGCGGACACTGAAGCTTTCTTT. Translated, it gives CASSYRGADTEAFF.

This clone was found a few times. The CDR3 sequence is CASSPIAGGRANVLTF. The CDR3 DNA is TGTGCCAGCAGCCCTATCGCGGGGGGGCGGGCCAACGTCCTGACTTTC. The chain recombines TRBV5-4 with TRBJ2-6; TRBD2 agrees at 9 bases. V shed 4 bases, J shed 5 bases, and the junction held 7 bases outside the gene matches. This CDR3 comprises 16 residues. Germline lookup yields CDR1 SGHNT and CDR2 YYREEE (reference sequence).

V is TRBV7-2 and J is TRBJ2-1, with 7 bases fitting TRBD2. J lost 8 bases, V lost 5 bases, and 15 bases had no gene match. This CDR3 has 16 amino acids. The germline V gene has CDR1 SGHTA and CDR2 FQGNSA. CDR3 amino acids: CASSPRLALKSYEQFF. The CDR3 nucleotides are TGTGCCAGCAGCCCGAGACTAGCTCTCAAGAGCTATGAGCAGTTCTTC.